The clone carrying this T cell receptor (beta chain) was detected only a few times. Its antigen is not identified. The data belong to a study of identical twins. General study results and limits: Clonotypes of the beta chain that were abundant in cord blood carried fewer insertions (memory repertoires showed none).

V was clipped by 6 bases and J by 3 bases, with 14 bases between them. CDR1 MNHNS and CDR2 SASEGT come from the germline V gene. The CDR3 contains 14 residues. Unique molecular identifiers were in the cDNA, with template-switch universal primer binding. A single record per CDR3 protein comes from TCRdb applying MiXCR to the 5' RACE reads. Here the sample spans approximately 680,000 distinct CDR3 sequences, under 8.5% being singletons. These same records also appear under a second study, on yellow fever vaccine responses in identical twins.

Sequencing was done on a sample of PBMCs. The receptor was isolated from a woman under 30 in good health. The chain has TRBV6-1 and TRBJ1-1; D unresolved. The CDR3 nucleotides read TGTGCCAGCAGAAGGGCTCCACCGGACACTGAAGCTTTCTTT. Its translation: CASRRAPPDTEAFF.